These 20 T cell receptor beta chains were sequenced from one sample in a study of T cells expressing NK-cell markers. TCRdb re-analyzed the 5' RACE reads; it lists each CDR3 protein once, without DNA. This sample's table has over 350,000 distinct CDR3 sequences. Source material: blood T cells: a sorted CD56 or NKG2C T cell subset, CD4+ or CD8+ T cells, or bulk PBMC T cells (not recorded which). These receptors were obtained from a woman aged 45-65 years in good health.

The chain uses TRBV29-1 and TRBJ2-3; the TCRdb call, TRBD2, lacks DNA for checking. In germline, CDR1 is SQVTM, CDR2 ANQGSEA. The CDR3 has 13 amino acids. The CDR3 loop is CSVGLAGTDTQYF.

This sequence joins TRBV20-1 and TRBJ2-1. Germline V lookup: CDR1 DFQATT, CDR2 SNEGSKA (reference sequence). This CDR3 is 13 amino acids long. The CDR3: CSARDKGYNEQFF.

The chain has TRBV10-3 and TRBJ2-1. Germline V CDR1 and CDR2: ENHRY, SYGVKD. The length of the CDR3 is 13 residues. CDR3 protein: CAISEGSYNEQFF.

The V and J genes are TRBV5-1 and TRBJ2-1; TCRdb returns TRBD2, unconfirmable since there is no DNA. Germline V gene data show CDR1 as SGHRS and CDR2 as YFSETQ. The CDR3 is 12 amino acids. The CDR3 protein is CASGHRGSEQFF.

This chain uses TRBV6-5 with TRBJ2-1; the D gene TCRdb calls, TRBD1, cannot be checked with no DNA. The length of the CDR3 is 16 residues. Germline V gives CDR1 MNHEY, CDR2 SVGAGI. CDR3 sequence reads: CASSYVRGRAYNEQFF.

The chain uses TRBV20-1 and TRBJ2-3; as DNA is missing, the TRBD2 call by TCRdb cannot be tested. CDR3 length equals 13 residues. Germline values: CDR1 DFQATT, CDR2 SNEGSKA (reference sequence). CDR3: CSPRALAVLTQYF.

V usage is TRBV12-3 or TRBV12-4 and J usage is TRBJ2-3; TCRdb calls TRBD2, which cannot be checked without DNA. The CDR3 loop spans 19 amino acids. The CDR3 reads CASSSPPGTSGRSTDTQYF.

The rearrangement links TRBV5-5 to TRBJ2-5. Germline V CDR1 and CDR2: SGHKS, YYEKEE (reference sequence). The CDR3 extends over 15 amino acids. The CDR3 region is CASSWGGGSQETQYF.

This sequence joins TRBV7-9 and TRBJ1-4. CDR1 SEHNR and CDR2 FQNEAQ come from the germline V gene (reference sequence). The CDR3 sequence is 14 residues long. CDR3 sequence reads: CASSLSGRDEKLFF.

The V and J genes are TRBV30 and TRBJ2-2. The CDR3 extends over 14 amino acids. Germline V CDR1 and CDR2: GTSNPN, SVGIG (reference sequence). The CDR3 is CAWSVQTGSGELFF. The variable domain in full, with the rest retrieved from reference TRBV30 and TRBJ2-2, is SQTIHQWPATLVQPVGSPLSLECTVEGTSNPNLYWYRQAAGRGLQLLFYSVGIGQISSEVPQNLSASRPQDRQFILSSKKLLLSDSGFYLCAWSVQTGSGELFFGEGSRLTVL.

The gene calls are TRBV5-1 and TRBJ2-5. Germline V gene sequence: CDR1 SGHRS, CDR2 YFSETQ. The CDR3 runs 13 residues. The CDR3 sequence is CASSLGKAETQYF.

V usage is TRBV4-1 and J usage is TRBJ2-2. This CDR3 is built from 17 residues. Germline CDR1 is MGHRA and CDR2 is YSYEKL. Here the CDR3 reads CASSQDRRQRGTGELFF.

The J gene is TRBJ1-4, the V gene TRBV24-1; TCRdb's D call, TRBD1, is unchecked because there is no DNA. Germline CDR1 KGHDR, CDR2 SFDVKD. The CDR3 sequence is 18 residues long. The CDR3: CATSEVGNGAATNEKLFF.

V is TRBV5-1 and J is TRBJ2-6; the D gene TCRdb calls, TRBD1, cannot be checked with no DNA. Germline V gene data show CDR1 as SGHRS and CDR2 as YFSETQ. This CDR3 region has 16 residues. CDR3: CASSPPGSSGANVLTF.

The V gene is TRBV6-6, the J gene TRBJ2-3; the TRBD1 assignment by TCRdb is unverifiable without DNA. Germline V CDR1 and CDR2: MNHNY, SVGAGI (reference sequence). The CDR3 covers 15 residues. CDR3: CASTTDRKRTDTQYF.

The chain uses TRBV30 and TRBJ2-7; TCRdb lists TRBD2, though no DNA is available to test this call. This CDR3 has 13 amino acids. The germline V gene encodes CDR1 GTSNPN and CDR2 SVGIG (reference sequence). The CDR3 loop is CAWMTSGTPEQYF.

The rearrangement joins TRBV24-1 to TRBJ2-2; TCRdb names TRBD2, which stays unverified in the absence of DNA. The CDR3 extends over 17 amino acids. Germline values: CDR1 KGHDR, CDR2 SFDVKD. The CDR3 sequence: CATSVLVQGRDTGELFF.

The chain's CDR3 is CATSGTFPLSGANVLTF. V and J are TRBV24-1 and TRBJ2-6; TCRdb lists TRBD1, though no DNA is available to test this call. Per germline, CDR1 KGHDR and CDR2 SFDVKD. The CDR3 loop spans 17 amino acids.

The genes are TRBV18 and TRBJ2-1; TCRdb gives TRBD2 as the D gene, but with no DNA this cannot be confirmed. Germline V gene data show CDR1 as KGHSH and CDR2 as LQKENI. The CDR3 is made up of 16 amino acids. CDR3: CASSPPAGGTYNEQFF.

The chain has TRBV20-1 and TRBJ2-1. CDR1 is DFQATT and CDR2 is SNEGSKA in the germline V gene (reference sequence). The CDR3 length is 15 residues. The CDR3: CSAREADSDYNEQFF.